This T cell receptor beta chain was obtained from a study of control samples from healthy donors and cancer patients. V was pared by 3 bases and J by 1 base, with 9 bases between. The length of the CDR3 is 14 residues. The germline V gene has CDR1 KGHSH and CDR2 LQKENI. The protocol was immunoSEQ multiplex PCR, while the TCRdb copy is restricted to in-frame clones and leaves out a portion. The sample includes 130,000 to 150,000 clones, around 94% of them seen just once. The chain links TRBV18 to TRBJ1-1; a weak D match, TRBD1 (5 bases). The specimen sequenced was PBMCs. The clonotype originates from a man between 60 and 75 years old with colorectal cancer. The CDR3 reads CASSPQQGNTEAFF. The CDR3 DNA reads as TGTGCCAGCTCACCCCAGCAGGGGAACACTGAAGCTTTCTTT.